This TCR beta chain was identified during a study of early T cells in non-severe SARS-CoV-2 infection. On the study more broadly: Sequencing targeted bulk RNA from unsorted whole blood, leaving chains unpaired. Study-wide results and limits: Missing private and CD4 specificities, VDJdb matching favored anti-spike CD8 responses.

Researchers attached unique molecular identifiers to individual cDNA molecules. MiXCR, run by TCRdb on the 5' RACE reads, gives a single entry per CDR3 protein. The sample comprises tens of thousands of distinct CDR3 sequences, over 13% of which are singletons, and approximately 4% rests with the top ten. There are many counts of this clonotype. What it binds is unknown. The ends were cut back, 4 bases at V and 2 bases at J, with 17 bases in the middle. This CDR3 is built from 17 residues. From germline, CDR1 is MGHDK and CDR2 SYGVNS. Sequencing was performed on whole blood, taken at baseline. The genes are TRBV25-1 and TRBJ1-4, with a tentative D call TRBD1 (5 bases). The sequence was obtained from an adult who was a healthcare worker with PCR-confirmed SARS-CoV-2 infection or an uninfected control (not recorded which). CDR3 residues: CASSAWEGISTNEKLFF. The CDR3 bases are TGTGCCAGCAGTGCGTGGGAGGGGATTTCGACTAATGAAAAACTGTTTTTT.